This T cell receptor (beta chain) was captured by sequencing in a study of T cells expressing NK-cell markers. Following a re-call of the 5' RACE reads, TCRdb has one entry per CDR3 protein and lacks DNA. This repertoire includes about 450,000 distinct CDR3 sequences. To note about this clonotype: What it recognizes is unknown.

The CDR3 loop spans 15 amino acids. CDR1 is SGHRS, CDR2 YFSETQ, per germline. Overall study findings and caveats: Among CD8+ T cells from 5 to 7 donors, dominant NKG2C+ clonotypes accounted for about 1.0-7.0%.

The source material was blood T cells: a sorted CD56 or NKG2C T cell subset, CD4+ or CD8+ T cells, or bulk PBMC T cells (not recorded which). V gene TRBV5-1 combines with J gene TRBJ2-1; there is no DNA to check the TCRdb D call of TRBD1. The sequence was obtained from a woman between 18 and 75 years old in good health. The CDR3: CASSGDRDLYNEQFF.